This T cell receptor (beta chain) was recorded in a study of identical twins. TCRdb itself ran the 5' RACE reads through MiXCR, one entry per CDR3 protein. The sample lists some 200,000 distinct CDR3 sequences, around 8.1% occurring once. Whole-study findings and limits: Invariant MAIT and iNKT cells are populations that could partly confound zero-insertion analyses.

Germline V CDR1 and CDR2: MNHNS, SASEGT. The ends were cut back, 4 bases at V and 6 bases at J, with 22 bases in the middle. CDR3 length: 17 amino acids. The donor group consisted entirely of healthy Caucasians. This clonotype appeared a few times. The antigen remains undetermined. The same data also contributed to another study, on yellow fever vaccine responses in identical twins.

J is TRBJ1-5 and V is TRBV6-1; tentative D call: TRBD1 (5 bases). Specimen: memory (CD45RO+) T cells sorted from blood. This TCR came from a woman aged 18-29 years in good health. Written as DNA, the CDR3 is TGTGCCAGCAGTGGACTGGGGGGTCCCGAGGTGGGTCAGCCCCAGCATTTT. Translation gives CASSGLGGPEVGQPQHF.